These 15 T cell receptor beta chains were sequenced from one sample in a study of spatial heterogeneity in lung cancer. Study-wide findings and caveats: In tumors, expanded intratumoral alpha and beta TCR counts tracked mutation counts.

The antigens of these receptors remain unknown. A single record per CDR3 protein comes from TCRdb applying MiXCR to the 5' RACE reads. The data show about 13,000 distinct CDR3 sequences, around 3.5% seen once. This sample's time point: sample taken at primary tumor resection. Sequences were derived from lung tumor tissue, sampled at surgery. The receptors were sampled from a male donor with early-stage non-small cell lung cancer.

This clonotype is medium-sized. This sequence joins TRBV20-1 and TRBJ1-5; D uncertain. V lost 3 bases to trimming and J lost 1 base, with 16 bases between them. Germline CDR1 and CDR2: DFQATT and SNEGSKA (reference sequence). The CDR3 is 16 amino acids. This CDR3 is CSASTPNVGSNQPQHF. DNA of the CDR3: TGCAGTGCTAGTACCCCAAATGTGGGGAGCAATCAGCCCCAGCATTTT.

This clonotype has ten or more counts. The chain combines TRBV6-2 or TRBV6-3 with TRBJ2-1; D gene ambiguous. The CDR3 has 14 residues. Looked up from germline, CDR1 is MNHEY and CDR2 is SVGEGT. Trimming took 0 bases from V and 9 from J, leaving 12 bases between them. CDR3 bases: TGTGCCAGCAGTTACTCCGCCCGTAAGGGTGAGCAGTTCTTC. Residues: CASSYSARKGEQFF.

This clonotype was detected ten times or more. This chain uses TRBV6-2 or TRBV6-3 with TRBJ2-2; D unclear. The CDR3 runs to 14 residues. In germline, CDR1 is MNHEY, CDR2 SVGEGT. Trimming shortened V by 8 bases and J by 0 bases, and 10 bases separated the two germline ends. CDR3 sequence reads: CASHRRSNTGELFF. Here the CDR3 DNA reads TGTGCCAGCCACCGGCGATCGAACACCGGGGAGCTGTTTTTT.

This clonotype was seen repeatedly, ten times or more. The chain is built from TRBV20-1 and TRBJ2-3, with D perhaps matching TRBD1 or TRBD2 (6 bases each). The CDR3 has 14 residues. Trimming stripped 3 bases from V and 4 bases from J, with 14 bases between. In germline, CDR1 is DFQATT, CDR2 SNEGSKA (reference sequence). Written as DNA, the CDR3 is TGCAGTGCTAGCCTAGGGGGGTTGTCAGATACGCAGTATTTT. It is translated as CSASLGGLSDTQYF.

There are many counts of this clonotype. This chain links TRBV12-3 or TRBV12-4 with TRBJ1-1; D unresolved. Trimming removed 7 bases at V and 4 bases at J, with 13 bases between. The CDR3 covers 13 residues. The CDR3 here is CASKVHGGTEAFF. The CDR3 DNA sequence: TGTGCCAGCAAAGTGCATGGAGGCACTGAAGCTTTCTTT.

This clonotype was seen a handful of times. CDR3 sequence (DNA): TGTGCCTGGAGAGCCCTAGGGGGCTGTGGAAACACCATATATTTT. Its protein is CAWRALGGCGNTIYF. The V call is TRBV30, the J call TRBJ1-3; 7 bases map to TRBD1. This CDR3 is 15 amino acids long. Germline V gives CDR1 GTSNPN, CDR2 SVGIG (reference sequence). Germline trimming cut 3 bases from V and 3 bases from J; bases unmatched to any gene: 8.

This clonotype has at least ten counts. The chain uses TRBV20-1 and TRBJ2-3; no reliable D call. Trimming removed 3 bases at V and 3 bases at J, with 7 bases between. Germline values: CDR1 DFQATT, CDR2 SNEGSKA (reference sequence). The CDR3 runs to 12 residues. The CDR3 region is CSASFPTDTQYF. In DNA, the CDR3 is TGCAGTGCTAGCTTTCCTACAGATACGCAGTATTTT.

This clonotype was detected many times. This chain links TRBV9 with TRBJ2-1; 10 bases fit TRBD1. V lost 4 bases, J lost 8 bases, and 12 bases stayed unmatched. Germline V lookup: CDR1 SGDLS, CDR2 YYNGEE. The CDR3 runs to 16 residues. The CDR3 DNA sequence: TGTGCCAGCAGCAACCGACAGGGGGCGCGATGGGATGAGCAGTTCTTC. As protein: CASSNRQGARWDEQFF.

This clonotype is categorized as medium-sized. The rearrangement uses TRBV2 and TRBJ2-1, with D possibly being TRBD2 (7 bases). Trimming took 3 bases from V and 3 from J, leaving 12 bases between them. CDR1 and CDR2 from the germline V gene are SNHLY and FYNNEI. The CDR3 runs to 15 residues. The CDR3 DNA sequence: TGTGCCAGCAGTGATTGGGGGGGCCTCTACAATGAGCAGTTCTTC. Protein product: CASSDWGGLYNEQFF.

This clonotype was detected many times. The rearrangement uses TRBV18 and TRBJ1-5; no clear D gene. The length of the CDR3 is 13 residues. Germline loops: CDR1 KGHSH, CDR2 LQKENI. The ends were cut back, 4 bases at V and 3 bases at J, with 7 bases in the middle. The CDR3 loop is CASSQQFNQPQHF. The CDR3 DNA is TGTGCCAGCTCACAACAGTTCAATCAGCCCCAGCATTTT.

This clonotype was observed many times. V is TRBV6-5 and J is TRBJ2-5; no clear D gene. V was pared by 6 bases and J by 5 bases, with 10 bases between. The CDR3 covers 12 residues. Germline V gene lookup returns CDR1 MNHEY and CDR2 SVGAGI. The CDR3 spells CASRRSGETQYF. Here the CDR3 DNA reads TGTGCCAGCAGGCGGTCTGGGGAGACCCAGTACTTC.

This clonotype was counted many times. J is TRBJ2-5 and V is TRBV5-1; D uncertain. V lost 3 bases, J lost 4 bases, and 22 bases lay in between. The CDR3 contains 17 residues. The germline V gene encodes CDR1 SGHRS and CDR2 YFSETQ. The chain's CDR3 is CASSSGGRTDGRETQYF. The CDR3 DNA reads as TGCGCCAGCAGCTCTGGTGGTAGGACGGACGGTCGAGAGACCCAGTACTTC. The full variable domain, rest sourced from reference TRBV5-1 and TRBJ2-5, is KAGVTQTPRYLIKTRGQQVTLSCSPISGHRSVSWYQQTPGQGLQFLFEYFSETQRNKGNFPGRFSGRQFSNSRSEMNVSTLELGDSALYLCASSSGGRTDGRETQYFGPGTRLLVL.

This chain joins TRBV3-1 and TRBJ1-2, with 8 bases identical to TRBD1. CDR3 length equals 14 residues. V shed 1 base, J shed 6 bases, and the junction held 4 bases outside the gene matches. From germline, CDR1 is LGHDT and CDR2 YNNKEL (reference sequence). This CDR3 reads CASSQAGGADGYTF. The CDR3 DNA sequence: TGTGCCAGCAGCCAAGCAGGGGGCGCCGATGGCTACACCTTC.

This clonotype was seen ten or more times. The chain is built from TRBV4-3 and TRBJ1-2; the D gene is possibly TRBD1 (6 bases). Germline V gives CDR1 LGHNA, CDR2 YSLEER. The CDR3 length is 13 residues. Trimming pared 6 bases from V and 4 bases from J, leaving 12 bases between. CDR3 sequence (DNA): TGCGCCAGCAGGGGGGCGGGGTTCTATGGCTACACCTTC. Its protein is CASRGAGFYGYTF.

This clonotype is medium-sized by share. The chain joins TRBV2 to TRBJ1-5, with a tentative D call TRBD1 (5 bases). Germline CDR1 is SNHLY and CDR2 is FYNNEI. Between the trimmed V and J ends, which lost 3 bases and 4 bases, there was a span of 13 bases. This CDR3 has 15 residues. The CDR3 sequence is CASSEAGSRNQPQHF. DNA for the CDR3: TGTGCCAGCAGTGAGGCAGGGTCGAGGAATCAGCCCCAGCATTTT.